Ten or more counts support the clone carrying this T cell receptor (beta chain). The data stem from a study of identical twins. One entry per CDR3 protein, called by TCRdb with MiXCR from the 5' RACE reads. The repertoire has under 300,000 distinct CDR3 sequences, over 9.5% of them found once; the top ten carry 3.5% to 4.5%. The same data also went into a second study, on yellow fever vaccine responses in identical twins. This second study says: Twins' vaccine T cell response reportedly gave the appearance of partial convergence and partial personalization.

Specimen: memory (CD45RO+) T cells sorted from blood. The clonotype comes from a woman under 30 in good health.

For the CDR3, the DNA is TGTGCCAGCAGCCAAGGTGGCAGGGGAATGAACACTGAAGCTTTCTTT. This translates into CASSQGGRGMNTEAFF. The rearrangement joins TRBV14 to TRBJ1-1; a weak D match, TRBD1 (6 bases). The CDR3 has 16 amino acids. With 1 base removed from V and 0 bases from J, the gap between germline ends came to 12 bases. The germline V gene has CDR1 SGHDN and CDR2 FVKESK. Full variable domain (rest looked up from reference TRBV14 and TRBJ1-1): EAGVTQFPSHSVIEKGQTVTLRCDPISGHDNLYWYRRVMGKEIKFLLHFVKESKQDESGMPNNRFLAERTGGTYSTLKVQPAELEDSGVYFCASSQGGRGMNTEAFFGQGTRLTVV.